These 9 T cell receptor beta chains were all obtained from the same sample, sequenced in a study of PD-L1 blockade in urothelial cancer (dated by TCRdb to 2017 to 2019). The time point label here, explained by the study, means: peripheral blood 6 weeks after treatment start. Library preparation used the immunoSEQ multiplex PCR assay. TCRdb holds this immuneACCESS table with in-frame rearrangements only. Some clones are missing; in checked studies, unresolved V genes explain under half, and the rest has no known cause. This sample comprises around 100,000 clones, around 93% of them detected only once. The ten largest account for less than 4.5% of the sample. The specimen was PBMCs, collected around atezolizumab (anti-PD-L1) treatment. All receptors derive from a man aged 55 to 69 with urothelial cancer.

The chain carries TRBV5-4 and TRBJ2-3; 12 nucleotides match TRBD2. Germline values: CDR1 SGHNT, CDR2 YYREEE (reference sequence). Trimming removed 9 bases from V and 5 bases from J; junction bases left unmatched: 13. The CDR3 contains 16 residues. CDR3 sequence reads: CATYSPTSGSGDTQYF. In nucleotides, the CDR3 is TGTGCCACCTACTCTCCGACTAGCGGGAGTGGAGATACGCAGTATTTT.

This chain joins TRBV14 and TRBJ2-1; D is unclear. Trimming took 4 bases from V and 9 from J, leaving 10 bases between them. The CDR3 runs 12 residues. Germline V lookup: CDR1 SGHDN, CDR2 FVKESK. For the CDR3, the DNA is TGTGCCAGCAGCCCCAAGTCCAGTGAGCAGTTCTTC. Translation: CASSPKSSEQFF.

This sequence joins TRBV10-3 and TRBJ1-1, with 8 positions matching TRBD1. Germline CDR1 reads ENHRY; CDR2 reads SYGVKD. CDR3 length: 14 residues. V was clipped by 6 bases and J by 4 bases; unmatched bases: 7. CDR3 region: CAISPSTGATEAFF. CDR3 in DNA: TGTGCCATCAGCCCTTCGACAGGGGCCACTGAAGCTTTCTTT.

V usage is TRBV10-2 and J usage is TRBJ2-3; 10 nucleotides align to TRBD1. The V gene's germline CDR1 is WSHSY and CDR2 SAAADI. Trimming took 6 bases from V and 3 from J; bases not matched to a gene: 12. This CDR3 spans 17 amino acids. CDR3 in DNA: TGCGCCAGCAGCGCCCGGACAGGGGGGTATGCTACAGATACGCAGTATTTT. Translated, it gives CASSARTGGYATDTQYF.

The V gene is TRBV14, the J gene TRBJ2-6; D is possibly TRBD1 (9 bases). The germline gives CDR1 SGHDN, CDR2 FVKESK. Trimming shortened V by 4 bases and J by 0 bases, and 31 bases separated the two germline ends. The CDR3 has 23 amino acids. CDR3 loop: CASSPPGGTGSQVRPSGANVLTF. The CDR3 bases are TGTGCCAGCAGCCCACCGGGGGGGACAGGGAGTCAAGTCCGGCCCTCTGGGGCCAACGTCCTGACTTTC.

The chain uses TRBV6-5 and TRBJ2-3, with 7 bases matching TRBD2. V shed 0 bases, J shed 4 bases, and the junction held 4 bases outside the gene matches. The CDR3 sequence is 15 residues long. In germline, CDR1 is MNHEY, CDR2 SVGAGI. CDR3 nucleotides: TGTGCCAGCAGTTACTCTGGCGGGAGAGCAGATACGCAGTATTTT. Translation: CASSYSGGRADTQYF.

This chain uses TRBV7-3 with TRBJ1-6, with 8 bases matching TRBD1. The V and J ends lost 2 bases and 4 bases, in that order; junction bases with no gene match: 7. Germline lookup yields CDR1 SGHTA and CDR2 FQGTGA. The CDR3 has 17 amino acids. CDR3 sequence: CASSLGGQGIYNSPLHF. Here the CDR3 DNA reads TGTGCCAGCAGCTTAGGTGGACAGGGCATATATAATTCACCCCTCCACTTT. Complete variable domain (other parts from reference TRBV7-3 and TRBJ1-6): GAGVSQTPSNKVTEKGKYVELRCDPISGHTALYWYRQSLGQGPEFLIYFQGTGAADDSGLPNDRFFAVRPEGSVSTLKIQRTERGDSAVYLCASSLGGQGIYNSPLHFGNGTRLTVT.

J is TRBJ1-6 and V is TRBV6-5; D is possibly TRBD1 (6 bases). The CDR3 has 14 residues. CDR1 and CDR2 from the germline V gene are MNHEY and SVGAGI. Trimming pared 5 bases from V and 9 bases from J, leaving 14 bases between. The CDR3 is CASSLGTYRSPLHF. For the CDR3, the DNA is TGTGCCAGCAGTCTAGGGACATACCGTTCACCCCTCCACTTT.

The V and J genes are TRBV27 and TRBJ2-1, with TRBD2 matching over 7 bases. J was trimmed by 3 bases and V by 4 bases; bases with no gene match: 6. CDR1 MNHEY and CDR2 SMNVEV come from the germline V gene (reference sequence). This CDR3 region has 15 residues. This CDR3 is CASSWREWGYNEQFF. CDR3 nucleotides: TGTGCCAGCAGTTGGCGGGAGTGGGGCTACAATGAGCAGTTCTTC.